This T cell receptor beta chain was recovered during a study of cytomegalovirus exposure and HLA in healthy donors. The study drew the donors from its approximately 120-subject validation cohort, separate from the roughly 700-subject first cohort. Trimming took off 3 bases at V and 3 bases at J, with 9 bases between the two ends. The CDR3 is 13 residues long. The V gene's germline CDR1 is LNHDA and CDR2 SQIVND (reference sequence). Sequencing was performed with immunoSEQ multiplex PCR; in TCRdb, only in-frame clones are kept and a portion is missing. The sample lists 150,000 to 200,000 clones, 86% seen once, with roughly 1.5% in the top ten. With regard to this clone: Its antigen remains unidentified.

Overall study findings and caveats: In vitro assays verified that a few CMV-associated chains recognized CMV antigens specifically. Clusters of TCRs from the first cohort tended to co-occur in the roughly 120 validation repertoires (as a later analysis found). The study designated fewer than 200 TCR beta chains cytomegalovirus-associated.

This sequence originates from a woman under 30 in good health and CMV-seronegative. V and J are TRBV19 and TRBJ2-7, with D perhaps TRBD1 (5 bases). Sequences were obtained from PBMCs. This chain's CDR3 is CASSMGPLYEQYF. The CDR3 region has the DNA TGTGCCAGTAGTATGGGGCCCCTCTACGAGCAGTACTTC. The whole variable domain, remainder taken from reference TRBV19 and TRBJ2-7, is DGGITQSPKYLFRKEGQNVTLSCEQNLNHDAMYWYRQDPGQGLRLIYYSQIVNDFQKGDIAEGYSVSREKKESFPLTVTSAQKNPTAFYLCASSMGPLYEQYFGPGTRLTVT.